Below, 28 T cell receptor beta chains from the same sample are listed, as sequenced in a study of beta chain features in type 1 diabetes. Broader study findings: People with Type 1 diabetes carried modestly yet significantly shorter TCRB CDR3s in all four CD4+ subsets.

Expressed TCRB transcripts were sequenced because the isolated RNA had all been reverse transcribed beforehand. Sequencing was performed with immunoSEQ multiplex PCR; in TCRdb, only in-frame clones are kept and a portion is missing. The sample has 600,000 to 700,000 clones; about an eighth are singletons. Their cognate antigens are unknown. Sequencing was carried out using naive CD4+ T cells from blood. These receptor sequences come from a man between 25 and 39 years old with type 1 diabetes.

This clone was seen more than once but under ten times. This chain uses TRBV28 with TRBJ1-6, with D tentatively TRBD1 (6 bases). This CDR3 contains 14 residues. The germline V gene encodes CDR1 MDHEN and CDR2 SYDVKM. The ends were cut back, 6 bases at V and 10 bases at J, with 16 bases in the middle. CDR3 amino acids: CASSPDSRNSPLHF. The CDR3 DNA reads TGTGCCAGCAGCCCGGACAGTCGTAACTCACCCCTCCACTTT.

The chain combines TRBV5-6 with TRBJ1-6; 10 positions match TRBD1. The ends lost 2 bases at V and 12 bases at J; junction bases unmatched: 5. This CDR3 contains 14 residues. Germline CDR1 SGHDT, CDR2 YYEEEE. CDR3 residues: CASSLGQGVEPLHF. CDR3 coding DNA: TGTGCCAGCAGCTTAGGACAGGGGGTAGAACCCCTCCACTTT.

This clone was seen a few times. The V gene is TRBV9, the J gene TRBJ2-5; possibly TRBD1 or TRBD2 for D (5 bases each). The germline V and J ends were trimmed by 4 bases and 5 bases, with 9 bases remaining between them. The CDR3 runs 12 residues. The germline CDR1 and CDR2 sequences are SGDLS and YYNGEE. CDR3 amino acids: CASSPREETQYF. CDR3 nucleotide sequence: TGTGCCAGCAGCCCCAGGGAGGAGACCCAGTACTTC.

This clone has more than one count but fewer than ten. The rearrangement joins TRBV5-1 to TRBJ1-4; D might be TRBD1 (5 bases). The CDR3 runs 15 residues. Between the trimmed V and J ends, which lost 0 bases and 9 bases, there was a span of 15 bases. Germline CDR1 is SGHRS and CDR2 is YFSETQ. The CDR3 bases are TGCGCCAGCAGCTTGGAGGCAGGGAAGTCGCAAAAACTGTTTTTT. Translated: CASSLEAGKSQKLFF.

The chain uses TRBV11-2 and TRBJ2-5; the match to TRBD2 covers 8 bases. The CDR3 sequence is 14 residues long. Germline CDR1 and CDR2: SGHAT and FQNNGV. J lost 5 bases, V lost 5 bases, and 7 bases had no gene match. Here the CDR3 DNA reads TGTGCCAGCAGCCCCGGGACTAGGGGGGAGACCCAGTACTTC. Translated, it gives CASSPGTRGETQYF.

This clone was counted between two and nine times. The rearrangement joins TRBV4-3 to TRBJ2-6; TRBD1 agrees at 7 bases. V lost 5 bases to trimming and J lost 2 bases; unmatched junction nucleotides: 18. Germline V gives CDR1 LGHNA, CDR2 YSLEER. The CDR3 sequence is 20 residues long. The CDR3 loop reads CASSENIPGQIHAGANVLTF. The CDR3, as DNA: TGCGCCAGCAGCGAAAATATACCGGGACAGATTCACGCTGGGGCCAACGTCCTGACTTTC.

This clone was recorded a few times. V and J are TRBV19 and TRBJ1-6; the D is unclear. Per the germline V gene, CDR1 is LNHDA and CDR2 is SQIVND (reference sequence). Trimming stripped 4 bases from V and 7 bases from J, with 11 bases between. The CDR3 consists of 14 residues. In DNA, the CDR3 is TGTGCCAGTAGTAGCTACGGCTCCAATTCACCCCTCCACTTT. Protein: CASSSYGSNSPLHF.

The chain employs TRBV9 and TRBJ1-2; 7 positions match TRBD1. V lost 2 bases, J lost 8 bases, and 6 bases stayed unmatched. Germline loops: CDR1 SGDLS, CDR2 YYNGEE. CDR3 length: 13 residues. DNA of the CDR3: TGTGCCAGCAGCGTCACAGGGGTAGGCGGCTACACCTTC. Encoded protein: CASSVTGVGGYTF.

The rearrangement uses TRBV2 and TRBJ1-5, with 8 bases identical to TRBD1. J gave up 4 bases and V 7 bases, and 3 bases lay outside the gene matches. The CDR3 loop spans 13 amino acids. CDR1 is SNHLY and CDR2 is FYNNEI in the germline V gene. The chain's CDR3 is CASTRTGNQPQHF. For the CDR3, the DNA is TGTGCCAGCACCAGGACAGGGAATCAGCCCCAGCATTTT. Drawing the rest from reference TRBV2 and TRBJ1-5, the complete variable domain is EPEVTQTPSHQVTQMGQEVILRCVPISNHLYFYWYRQILGQKVEFLVSFYNNEISEKSEIFDDQFSVERPDGSNFTLKIRSTKLEDSAMYFCASTRTGNQPQHFGDGTRLSIL.

The V and J genes are TRBV27 and TRBJ2-1; 7 bases match TRBD2. The CDR3 is made up of 15 amino acids. Germline CDR1 and CDR2: MNHEY and SMNVEV (reference sequence). With V trimmed by 1 base and J by 5 bases, 5 bases remained unmatched. CDR3 loop: CASSLWGTSDNEQFF. The CDR3 DNA is TGTGCCAGCAGTTTATGGGGTACTAGCGACAATGAGCAGTTCTTC.

The chain combines TRBV28 with TRBJ1-5, with D perhaps matching TRBD1 (6 bases). The length of the CDR3 is 16 residues. The germline gives CDR1 MDHEN, CDR2 SYDVKM. V lost 1 base to trimming and J lost 2 bases, with 12 bases between them. CDR3 sequence reads: CASSLFRGAGNQPQHF. The CDR3 nucleotides read TGTGCCAGCAGTTTATTTAGGGGGGCAGGCAATCAGCCCCAGCATTTT.

The chain uses TRBV4-2 and TRBJ2-7; the D call may be TRBD1 or TRBD2 (5 bases each). Per germline, CDR1 LGHNA and CDR2 YNFKEQ. The CDR3 has 19 amino acids. V gave up 3 bases and J gave up 0 bases, with 24 bases separating them. The DNA of the CDR3 is TGTGCCAGCAGCCAGGCCCACTCTGGGGCGGGCGTGAGCTCCTACGAGCAGTACTTC. This translates into CASSQAHSGAGVSSYEQYF.

V usage is TRBV4-3 and J usage is TRBJ2-1; D might be TRBD1 (6 bases). V lost 0 bases and J 2 bases, leaving 14 bases between the germline ends. Germline V gene data show CDR1 as LGHNA and CDR2 as YSLEER. The CDR3 runs 17 residues. DNA of the CDR3: TGCGCCAGCAGCCAAGATCTAAGGAACAGGGCCTACAATGAGCAGTTCTTC. Protein: CASSQDLRNRAYNEQFF.

There are a few counts of this clone. This sample also contains other DNA sequences that code for the same CDR3. The chain carries TRBV7-2 and TRBJ2-3; 7 bases are a match to TRBD2. V trimming: 0 bases; J trimming: 2 bases; junction bases outside the gene matches: 2. In germline, CDR1 is SGHTA, CDR2 FQGNSA. This CDR3 contains 15 residues. The CDR3 loop reads CASSLAGGYTDTQYF. CDR3 bases: TGTGCCAGCAGCTTAGCGGGAGGGTACACAGATACGCAGTATTTT.

CDR3 loop: CASSDAGPSTDTQYF. The CDR3 DNA sequence: TGTGCCAGCAGTGACGCCGGGCCAAGCACAGATACGCAGTATTTT. The chain recombines TRBV25-1 with TRBJ2-3; no firm D call. The germline V gene encodes CDR1 MGHDK and CDR2 SYGVNS. The CDR3 runs to 15 residues. Trimming stripped 3 bases from V and 0 bases from J, with 10 bases between.

The chain employs TRBV29-1 and TRBJ2-1; possibly TRBD1 or TRBD2 for D (5 bases each). CDR3 size: 11 residues. Trimming took 7 bases from V and 2 from J, leaving 6 bases between them. Germline CDR1 SQVTM, CDR2 ANQGSEA. The CDR3 DNA follows: TGCAGCGGGGGGACCTACAATGAGCAGTTCTTC. It encodes CSGGTYNEQFF.

V and J are TRBV18 and TRBJ2-5; the match to TRBD1 covers 7 bases. V was clipped by 6 bases and J by 0 bases; unmatched bases: 7. Germline V gene data show CDR1 as KGHSH and CDR2 as LQKENI. This CDR3 has 15 amino acids. DNA for the CDR3: TGTGCCAGCTCGCCCAGACAGGGAAACCAAGAGACCCAGTACTTC. Amino acid sequence: CASSPRQGNQETQYF.

This clone showed up just a few times. The chain couples TRBV28 to TRBJ2-7; no clear D. Trimming left V 6 bases short and J 7 bases short, with 16 bases between. CDR3 size: 13 residues. Looked up from germline, CDR1 is MDHEN and CDR2 is SYDVKM. CDR3 coding DNA: TGTGCCAGCAGCAACCGGGCCTTGGGGGAGCAGTACTTC. It is translated as CASSNRALGEQYF.

In nucleotides, the CDR3 is TGTGCCATCAGTGACGGACAGGGCGGGCACTATGGCTACACCTTC. This codes for CAISDGQGGHYGYTF. The chain couples TRBV10-3 to TRBJ1-2; 8 bases are shared with TRBD1. The CDR3 contains 15 residues. With V trimmed by 3 bases and J by 3 bases, 6 bases remained unmatched. In germline, CDR1 is ENHRY, CDR2 SYGVKD.

This clone was counted between two and nine times. This rearrangement joins TRBV25-1 to TRBJ2-3; TRBD1 might be the D (6 bases). Germline-derived CDR1 and CDR2 are MGHDK and SYGVNS. The CDR3 length is 14 residues. V was pared by 3 bases and J by 2 bases, with 9 bases between. CDR3 amino acids: CASSETGHTDTQYF. The CDR3, as DNA: TGTGCCAGCAGTGAGACAGGCCACACAGATACGCAGTATTTT.

This chain uses TRBV30 with TRBJ1-6; D call uncertain. CDR3 length: 13 amino acids. The V end was cut by 1 base, the J end by 7 bases, with 8 bases between. Looked up from germline, CDR1 is GTSNPN and CDR2 is SVGIG (reference sequence). The CDR3 reads CAWSALPNSPLHF. The CDR3 bases are TGTGCCTGGAGTGCCCTACCGAATTCACCCCTCCACTTT.

This clone was observed a few times. The chain joins TRBV27 to TRBJ1-2; TRBD1 aligns across 9 bases. The CDR3 length is 15 residues. J gave up 6 bases and V 8 bases, and 13 bases lay outside the gene matches. Germline loops: CDR1 MNHEY, CDR2 SMNVEV (reference sequence). CDR3 sequence (DNA): TGTGCCAGCGCCCAAGCCAACAGGGGGCATGATGGCTACACCTTC. Encoded protein: CASAQANRGHDGYTF.

In this sample, this clone turned up a few times. The V gene is TRBV28, the J gene TRBJ1-4; 7 nucleotides line up with TRBD1. The junction had 7 bases not matched to a gene; V was cut back by 10 bases and J by 8 bases. Germline V gene sequence: CDR1 MDHEN, CDR2 SYDVKM. The CDR3 length is 12 residues. This CDR3 reads CATTDRMEKLFF. The CDR3 coding sequence is TGTGCCACAACGGACAGGATGGAAAAACTGTTTTTT.

The rearrangement joins TRBV6-5 to TRBJ1-5; tentatively, D is TRBD1 (5 bases). The V end was cut by 6 bases, the J end by 1 base, with 7 bases between. The V gene's germline CDR1 is MNHEY and CDR2 SVGAGI. The CDR3 consists of 13 residues. The CDR3 DNA is TGTGCCAGCAGGGGGCTGAGCAATCAGCCCCAGCATTTT. This translates into CASRGLSNQPQHF.

Only a few counts were recorded for this clone. V and J are TRBV18 and TRBJ1-1; TRBD1 agrees at 11 bases. From germline, CDR1 is KGHSH and CDR2 LQKENI. With 4 bases clipped from V and 4 bases from J, the junction kept 14 bases outside the gene matches. The CDR3 runs 18 residues. The CDR3 here is CASSRPSGQGAGSTEAFF. CDR3 nucleotide sequence: TGTGCCAGCTCACGTCCCAGCGGACAGGGGGCGGGTAGCACTGAAGCTTTCTTT.

A few counts support this clone. This chain joins TRBV25-1 and TRBJ2-3; no firm D call. From germline, CDR1 is MGHDK and CDR2 SYGVNS. Trimming pared 4 bases from V and 6 bases from J, leaving 11 bases between. The CDR3 has 13 amino acids. This chain's CDR3 is CASSVSEGDTQYF. In DNA, the CDR3 is TGTGCCAGCAGTGTTTCAGAAGGCGATACGCAGTATTTT.

The chain couples TRBV5-6 to TRBJ2-7; no definite D call. The germline V and J ends were trimmed by 2 bases and 2 bases, with 8 bases remaining between them. Germline V gene data show CDR1 as SGHDT and CDR2 as YYEEEE. The CDR3 contains 13 residues. The CDR3 region is CASSFYSTYEQYF. In DNA form, the CDR3 reads TGTGCCAGCAGCTTTTACAGCACCTACGAGCAGTACTTC.

This clone has only a few counts. This sample includes further DNA sequences coding for the same CDR3. The rearrangement links TRBV5-1 to TRBJ1-1; maybe TRBD1 (6 bases). The germline CDR1 and CDR2 sequences are SGHRS and YFSETQ. CDR3 length: 14 residues. The V and J ends lost 2 bases and 0 bases respectively, with 8 bases between them. The CDR3 loop reads CASSLTGLNTEAFF. CDR3 bases: TGCGCCAGCAGCTTAACAGGGTTGAACACTGAAGCTTTCTTT.